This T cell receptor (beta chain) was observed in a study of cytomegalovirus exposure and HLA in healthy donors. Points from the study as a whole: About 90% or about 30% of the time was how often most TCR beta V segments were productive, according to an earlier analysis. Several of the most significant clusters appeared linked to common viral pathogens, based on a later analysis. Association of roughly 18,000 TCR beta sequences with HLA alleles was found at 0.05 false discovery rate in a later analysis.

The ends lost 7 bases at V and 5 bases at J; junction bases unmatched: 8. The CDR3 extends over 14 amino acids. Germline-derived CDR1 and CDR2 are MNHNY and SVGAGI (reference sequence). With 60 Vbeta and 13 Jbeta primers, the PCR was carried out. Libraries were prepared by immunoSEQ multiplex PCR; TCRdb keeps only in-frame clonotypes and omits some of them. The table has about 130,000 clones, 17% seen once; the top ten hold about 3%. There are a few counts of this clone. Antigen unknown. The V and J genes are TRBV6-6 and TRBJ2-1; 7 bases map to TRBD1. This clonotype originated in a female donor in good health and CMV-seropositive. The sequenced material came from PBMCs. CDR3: CASTPTGTNNEQFF. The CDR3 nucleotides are TGTGCCAGCACCCCGACAGGGACCAACAATGAGCAGTTCTTC.